These 13 T cell receptor beta chains were sequenced from one sample in a study of tumor and adjacent non-tumor tissue in lung cancer. No cell sorting was done before RNA was extracted from the tissue. The normal lung tissue was taken more than 3 cm from the tumor edge. The library came from three nested PCR rounds adapted from ARM-PCR protocols. Via MiXCR, TCRdb re-called the multiplex PCR reads, giving one row per CDR3 protein. Here the sample spans roughly 120,000 distinct CDR3 sequences, about 61% being singletons. The sequencing sample was made of distant non-tumor lung tissue. Receptors originate from a man aged 55 to 70 with non-small cell lung cancer.

Concerning this clonotype: Because it lacks the conserved phenylalanine or tryptophan at the end, this CDR3 is likely a read error. The chain couples TRBV10-3 to TRBJ1-2; 9 nucleotides align to TRBD1. The germline V gene has CDR1 ENHRY and CDR2 SYGVKD. The CDR3 loop spans 12 amino acids. The junction had 6 bases not matched to a gene; V was cut back by 6 bases and J by 10 bases. CDR3 coding DNA: TGTGCCATCAGGGACAGGGGTGATGACTACACCTCC. It specifies CAIRDRGDDYTS.

CDR3 sequence reads: CATSRDIGSYIGELFF. The CDR3 nucleotides are TGTGCCACCAGCAGAGATATCGGGAGTTACATCGGGGAGCTGTTTTTT. The chain joins TRBV15 to TRBJ2-2; the D gene is possibly TRBD2 (6 bases). From germline, CDR1 is LNHNV and CDR2 YYDKDF (reference sequence). V shed 0 bases and J shed 7 bases, with 15 bases lying between them. The CDR3 extends over 16 amino acids.

To note about this clonotype: This may arise from a read error, as a much more abundant clone is one base away. The chain employs TRBV28 and TRBJ1-5; 7 bases fit TRBD1. Germline values: CDR1 MDHEN, CDR2 SYDVKM. The CDR3 loop spans 16 amino acids. As DNA, the CDR3 is TGTGCCGGCAGTTTGGACAGGAGGTTGTACAATCAGCCCCAGCATTTT. Protein sequence: CAGSLDRRLYNQPQHF.

This clonotype was counted between two and nine times. CDR3 protein: CASSRGAAFSSYNSPLHF. The CDR3 DNA sequence: TGTGCCAGCAGCCGGGGGGCAGCCTTTAGCTCCTATAATTCACCCCTCCACTTT. The J gene is TRBJ1-6, the V gene TRBV5-8, with a possible D match to TRBD1 (6 bases). From germline, CDR1 is SGHTS and CDR2 YDEGEE. Between the trimmed V and J ends, which lost 4 bases and 0 bases, there was a span of 17 bases. The CDR3 has 18 residues.

The chain employs TRBV6-2 or TRBV6-3 and TRBJ1-2; D is perhaps TRBD1 (5 bases). Per the germline V gene, CDR1 is MNHEY and CDR2 is SVGEGT. The CDR3 loop spans 14 amino acids. Trimming shortened V by 11 bases and J by 8 bases, and 24 bases separated the two germline ends. The CDR3 loop is CAYSSSFLDRGYTF. CDR3 nucleotide sequence: TGTGCCTACAGTTCCTCCTTTCTTGACAGAGGCTACACCTTC.

The chain carries TRBV4-2 and TRBJ2-4; tentatively, D is TRBD1 or TRBD2 (5 bases each). The V and J ends lost 1 base and 0 bases respectively, with 19 bases between them. The CDR3 is 19 amino acids. The germline V gene has CDR1 LGHNA and CDR2 YNFKEQ. CDR3 region: CASSQAQARGPLAKNIQYF. Written as DNA, the CDR3 is TGTGCCAGCAGCCAAGCTCAGGCTAGGGGACCATTAGCCAAAAACATTCAGTACTTC.

About this clonotype: The final CDR3 position lacks the conserved phenylalanine or tryptophan, pointing to a likely read error. The CDR3 DNA follows: TGTACCAGCAGTTACGCCTGGACAGGGAATGAAAAACTGTTTTTG. Protein product: CTSSYAWTGNEKLFL. The rearrangement uses TRBV6-5 and TRBJ1-4; 8 nucleotides line up with TRBD1. CDR3 size: 15 residues. CDR1 and CDR2 (germline): MNHEY, SVGAGI.

V is TRBV28 and J is TRBJ2-7; 8 bases align to TRBD2. Per the germline V gene, CDR1 is MDHEN and CDR2 is SYDVKM. This CDR3 has 15 residues. V lost 2 bases and J lost 4; bases outside the gene matches: 7. The CDR3 sequence: CASSLDGTRLYEQYF. CDR3 DNA: TGTGCCAGCAGTTTAGACGGGACTAGACTTTACGAGCAGTACTTC.

This clonotype was recorded only once. A read error may produce the germline difference seen at one junction end. In DNA, the CDR3 is TGCGCTAGTGGTTCGGCCGGGACACCCCATGAGACCCAGTACTTC. Its protein is CASGSAGTPHETQYF. This chain links TRBV12-5 with TRBJ2-5; D possibly corresponds to TRBD1 (6 bases). The CDR3 contains 15 residues. The germline gives CDR1 LGHNT, CDR2 FRNRAP.

Worth noting for this clonotype: An end of the junction differs from the germline gene, which may be a read error. The chain has TRBV7-9 and TRBJ2-7; D possibly matches TRBD1 or TRBD2 (6 bases each). This CDR3 is built from 17 residues. Germline lookup yields CDR1 SEHNR and CDR2 FQNEAQ (reference sequence). The CDR3 DNA sequence: TGTGCTAGCAGCCAGCGTGGGGGGCGGCAAGCGCCCTACGAGCAGTACTTC. It specifies CASSQRGGRQAPYEQYF.

There are many counts of this clonotype. This chain links TRBV19 with TRBJ1-1; TRBD1 might be the D (5 bases). This CDR3 is built from 14 residues. CDR1 LNHDA and CDR2 SQIVND come from the germline V gene (reference sequence). Trimming stripped 5 bases from V and 1 base from J, with 11 bases between. This CDR3 is CASSFGHQNTEAFF. The DNA of the CDR3 is TGTGCCAGTAGTTTCGGACACCAGAACACTGAAGCTTTCTTT.

This clonotype was detected a few times. The junction and the germline gene differ at one end; a read error may be behind it. The rearrangement uses TRBV5-1 and TRBJ2-3; 11 nucleotides line up with TRBD2. CDR3 length: 16 residues. Germline V gene lookup returns CDR1 SGHRS and CDR2 YFSETQ. In nucleotides, the CDR3 is TGCGCCAGCAGCCCGGACCTGACTAGCGGGACAGGTACGCAATATTTT. This codes for CASSPDLTSGTGTQYF.

At least ten counts were recorded for this clonotype. Since a much larger clone is just one base distant, this may be a read error. The chain links TRBV11-2 to TRBJ1-2; D perhaps matches TRBD1 (5 bases). Looked up from germline, CDR1 is SGHAT and CDR2 is FQNNGV. The CDR3 runs to 14 residues. For the CDR3, the DNA is TGTGCCGGCAGCTTAGCCCAGGGTGTCTATGGCTACACCTTC. Amino acid sequence: CAGSLAQGVYGYTF.